This entry describes one T cell receptor (beta chain). This entry is derived from a study of blood T cell repertoires in COVID-19. TCRdb's table, derived via immunoSEQ multiplex PCR, lists solely in-frame clones and lacks some. The sample includes roughly 430,000 clones, nearly 90% seen only once; the top ten take approximately 2.1%. Trimming removed 4 bases at V and 4 bases at J, with 11 bases between. The CDR3 has 14 amino acids. CDR1 and CDR2 (germline): SGDLS, YYNGEE. J is TRBJ1-4 and V is TRBV9; possible D gene TRBD1, 5 bases. The sequencing input was PBMCs or T cells enriched from blood (not recorded which). The sequence derives from a middle-aged woman with acute COVID-19. The CDR3: CASSPGPDNEKLFF. As DNA, the CDR3 is TGTGCCAGCAGCCCAGGGCCAGATAATGAAAAACTGTTTTTT.